These T cell receptor beta chains were read from a single sample in a study of cytomegalovirus exposure and HLA in healthy donors. Produced via immunoSEQ multiplex PCR; TCRdb's table is partial and in-frame only. The sample yields 97,000 or so clones, 55% to 75% seen once. The sample comprised PBMCs. Source of these receptors: a man aged 50 to 59 in good health and CMV-seronegative. Each CDR3 is given without its conserved first and last residue. The order of the fields is CDR3 protein, J gene, V gene.

CDR3 protein: ASTPGGRLANYGYT; J gene: TRBJ1-2; V gene: TRBV28
CDR3 protein: ASSPGGTGGYEQY; J gene: NA; V gene: TRBV5-5
CDR3 protein: ASSYGQHYGYT; J gene: TRBJ1-2; V gene: TRBV6-5
CDR3 protein: ASSQVEGFTGELF; J gene: TRBJ2-2; V gene: TRBV4-3
CDR3 protein: ASSQVAYTEAF; J gene: TRBJ1-1; V gene: TRBV5-6
CDR3 protein: AATTGGTGDGYT; J gene: TRBJ1-2; V gene: TRBV19
CDR3 protein: ASSPPFGQGSYEQY; J gene: TRBJ2-7; V gene: TRBV18
CDR3 protein: ASSLTSGLFSYNEQF; J gene: TRBJ2-1; V gene: TRBV27
CDR3 protein: ASSHPGSAYEQY; J gene: TRBJ2-7; V gene: TRBV14
CDR3 protein: ASSPDRVTYEQY; J gene: NA; V gene: TRBV5-4
CDR3 protein: ASRLRTSVNIGGGTDTQY; J gene: TRBJ2-3; V gene: TRBV2
CDR3 protein: ASSLGSIRSGDQPQH; J gene: TRBJ1-5; V gene: TRBV7-2
CDR3 protein: ASYPGTSNTGELF; J gene: TRBJ2-2; V gene: TRBV19
CDR3 protein: ASSRLGQGASSPLH; J gene: TRBJ1-6; V gene: TRBV5-8
CDR3 protein: ASSYSGGGTEAF; J gene: TRBJ1-1; V gene: TRBV6-6
CDR3 protein: ASRGQENYGYT; J gene: TRBJ1-2; V gene: TRBV28
CDR3 protein: VSSLGDRGFNTEAF; J gene: TRBJ1-1; V gene: TRBV7-9
CDR3 protein: ASTYGQGVAYEQY; J gene: TRBJ2-7; V gene: TRBV6-5
CDR3 protein: ASSRQSNYGYT; J gene: TRBJ1-2; V gene: TRBV6-6
CDR3 protein: ASRGQGSREQY; J gene: TRBJ2-7; V gene: TRBV2
CDR3 protein: ASSVSGRANYEQY; J gene: TRBJ2-7; V gene: TRBV5-6
CDR3 protein: ASSLVGDRGLEDF; J gene: TRBJ1-1; V gene: TRBV28
CDR3 protein: ASSLERGIYEQY; J gene: NA; V gene: TRBV5-1
CDR3 protein: ASSQQGPNYEQY; J gene: TRBJ2-7; V gene: TRBV6-1
CDR3 protein: ASSQDPGARSQFDT; J gene: TRBJ1-2; V gene: TRBV14
CDR3 protein: ASSLAFLNTEAF; J gene: TRBJ1-1; V gene: TRBV5-4
CDR3 protein: ASSELTGTNTEAF; J gene: TRBJ1-1; V gene: TRBV6-1
CDR3 protein: ASSFALRGTETEAF; J gene: TRBJ1-1; V gene: TRBV13
CDR3 protein: SSSNRTSGWN; J gene: TRBJ2-7; V gene: TRBV7-9
CDR3 protein: AIMPGGSGNTIY; J gene: TRBJ1-3; V gene: TRBV10-3
CDR3 protein: ASSYSASGSHEQY; J gene: TRBJ2-7; V gene: TRBV6-6
CDR3 protein: ASSSGVGTERVDTQY; J gene: TRBJ2-3; V gene: TRBV7-9
CDR3 protein: ASSPTSGGARDIQY; J gene: TRBJ2-4; V gene: TRBV18
CDR3 protein: ASSALTGTSVSYEQY; J gene: TRBJ2-7; V gene: TRBV6-4
CDR3 protein: ASSRTGRAYNEQF; J gene: TRBJ2-1; V gene: TRBV7-3
CDR3 protein: ASRGTVAEAF; J gene: TRBJ1-1; V gene: TRBV6-5
CDR3 protein: ASSGIQETQY; J gene: TRBJ2-5; V gene: TRBV27
CDR3 protein: ASSPGRGSYNEQF; J gene: TRBJ2-1; V gene: TRBV18
CDR3 protein: ASSLRKGGTANTGELF; J gene: TRBJ2-2; V gene: TRBV7-3
CDR3 protein: ASRSSGLAGGDTQY; J gene: TRBJ2-3; V gene: TRBV10-2
CDR3 protein: ASSSSSAAGNTIY; J gene: TRBJ1-3; V gene: TRBV11-2
CDR3 protein: ASSKPGHSNEKLF; J gene: TRBJ1-4; V gene: TRBV5-6
CDR3 protein: ASSFLASRSYNEQF; J gene: TRBJ2-1; V gene: TRBV5-4
CDR3 protein: AWGARVPNYGYT; J gene: TRBJ1-2; V gene: TRBV30
CDR3 protein: SVVIRTGVEQY; J gene: TRBJ2-7; V gene: TRBV29-1
CDR3 protein: ASSPRGGRIYEQY; J gene: TRBJ2-7; V gene: TRBV5-4
CDR3 protein: SSSLQGKGYT; J gene: TRBJ1-2; V gene: TRBV7-9
CDR3 protein: ASSSYWGQGNTEAF; J gene: TRBJ1-1; V gene: TRBV28
CDR3 protein: ASSPLTSGLYEQY; J gene: TRBJ2-7; V gene: TRBV4-1
CDR3 protein: ASGSPGGGYEQY; J gene: TRBJ2-7; V gene: TRBV12-5
CDR3 protein: ASSLGQGLVNTEAF; J gene: TRBJ1-1; V gene: TRBV7-9
CDR3 protein: ASSVVGTGSTDTQY; J gene: TRBJ2-3; V gene: TRBV9
CDR3 protein: ASSLGRVLETQY; J gene: TRBJ2-5; V gene: TRBV11-2
CDR3 protein: ASSLYYEQY; J gene: TRBJ2-7; V gene: TRBV5-5